This T cell receptor (beta chain) was documented in a study of immune cell composition in non-small cell lung cancer. Turning to the study itself: Most cases were lung adenocarcinoma or squamous cell carcinoma. Findings and limits, study-wide: Lung adenocarcinomas had lower top 10 clone scores and clonality than squamous tumours. Smoking pack-years did not significantly correlate with tumour TCR-beta clonality. TIL tumour reactivity correlated with maximal tumour-associated clone frequency in adenocarcinoma.

Turning to this clone: Its target is unknown.

The repertoire was sequenced with immunoSEQ multiplex PCR; TCRdb's copy has only in-frame clones and lacks some. The table shows about 440 clones, with about three quarters occurring only once. CDR1 and CDR2 from the germline V gene are SNHLY and FYNNEI. The germline V and J ends were trimmed by 6 bases and 3 bases, with 8 bases remaining between them. The CDR3 spans 12 residues. Sequenced sample: lung tumor tissue. The chain has TRBV2 and TRBJ1-2; D unresolved. The clonotype comes from a human donor with non-small cell lung cancer. In DNA form, the CDR3 reads TGTGCCAGCAGAGCTACTGACTATGGCTACACCTTC. It translates to CASRATDYGYTF.